This TCR beta chain was observed in a study of yellow fever vaccine responses in identical twins. Comment on this clonotype: Its antigen remains unidentified.

The V and J ends lost 0 bases and 4 bases respectively, with 4 bases between them. There are 13 residues in the CDR3. Germline V gene sequence: CDR1 LNHNV, CDR2 YYDKDF (reference sequence). TCRdb reanalysed the RT-PCR reads using MiXCR and keeps one entry per CDR3 protein. The sample has 9,800 or so distinct CDR3 sequences, around four fifths seen once. Study-level findings and limits: After vaccination, twins' T cell response reportedly seemed partly convergent, partly personalized.

This receptor was identified in a woman aged 18-29 years who received the yellow fever vaccine. This sequence joins TRBV15 and TRBJ1-5, with D unclear. Sequencing used T cells from blood (PBMCs), unsorted or a sorted subset (not recorded which), obtained before or after yellow fever vaccination (not recorded which). The CDR3 region has the DNA TGTGCCACCAGCAGAGATCCGAATCAGCCCCAGCATTTT. This encodes CATSRDPNQPQHF.